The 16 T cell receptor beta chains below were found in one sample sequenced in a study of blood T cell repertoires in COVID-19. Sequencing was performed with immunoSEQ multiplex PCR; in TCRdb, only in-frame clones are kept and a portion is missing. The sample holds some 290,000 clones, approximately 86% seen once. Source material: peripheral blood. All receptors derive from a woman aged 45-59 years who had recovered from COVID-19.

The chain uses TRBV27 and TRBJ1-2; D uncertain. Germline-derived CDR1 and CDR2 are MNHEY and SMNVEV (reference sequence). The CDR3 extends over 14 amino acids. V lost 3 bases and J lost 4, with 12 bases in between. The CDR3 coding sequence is TGTGCCAGCAGTTTCGCCAAGTTCGGCTATGGCTACACCTTC. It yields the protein CASSFAKFGYGYTF.

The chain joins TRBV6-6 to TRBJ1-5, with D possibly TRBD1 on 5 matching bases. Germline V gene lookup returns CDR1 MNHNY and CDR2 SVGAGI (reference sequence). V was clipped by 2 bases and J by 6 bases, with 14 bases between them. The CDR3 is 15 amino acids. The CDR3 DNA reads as TGTGCCAGCAGTTACATTGGGGCTCGGAGTCAGCCCCAGCATTTT. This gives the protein CASSYIGARSQPQHF.

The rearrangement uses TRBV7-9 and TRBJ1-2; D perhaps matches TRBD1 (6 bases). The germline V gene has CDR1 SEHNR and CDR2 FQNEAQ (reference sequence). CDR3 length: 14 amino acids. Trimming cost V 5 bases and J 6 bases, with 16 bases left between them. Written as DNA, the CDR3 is TGTGCCAGCAGCCCGACGCGGGGGGCGGATGGCTACACCTTC. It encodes CASSPTRGADGYTF.

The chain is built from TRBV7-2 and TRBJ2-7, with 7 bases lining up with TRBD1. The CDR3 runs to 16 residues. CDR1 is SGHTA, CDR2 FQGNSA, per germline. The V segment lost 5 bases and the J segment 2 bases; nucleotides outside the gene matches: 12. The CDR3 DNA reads TGTGCCAGCAGCCAACAGGGGAACATGGATCCCTACGAGCAGTACTTC. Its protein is CASSQQGNMDPYEQYF.

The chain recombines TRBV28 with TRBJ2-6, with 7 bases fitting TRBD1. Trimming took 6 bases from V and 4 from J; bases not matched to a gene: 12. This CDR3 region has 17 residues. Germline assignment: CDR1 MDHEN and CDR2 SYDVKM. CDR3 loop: CASRSTGKIPGANVLTF. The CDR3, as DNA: TGTGCCAGCAGATCGACAGGGAAGATCCCCGGGGCCAACGTCCTGACTTTC. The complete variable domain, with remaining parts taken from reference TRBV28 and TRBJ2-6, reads DVKVTQSSRYLVKRTGEKVFLECVQDMDHENMFWYRQDPGLGLRLIYFSYDVKMKEKGDIPEGYSVSREKKERFSLILESASTNQTSMYLCASRSTGKIPGANVLTFGAGSRLTVL.

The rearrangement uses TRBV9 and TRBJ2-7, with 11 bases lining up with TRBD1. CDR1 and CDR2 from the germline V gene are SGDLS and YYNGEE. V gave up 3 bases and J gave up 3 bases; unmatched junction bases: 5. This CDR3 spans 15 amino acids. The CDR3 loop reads CASSASGTGGYEQYF. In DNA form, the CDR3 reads TGTGCCAGCAGCGCCTCCGGGACAGGGGGCTACGAGCAGTACTTC. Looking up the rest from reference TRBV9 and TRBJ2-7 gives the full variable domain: DSGVTQTPKHLITATGQRVTLRCSPRSGDLSVYWYQQSLDQGLQFLIQYYNGEERAKGNILERFSAQQFPDLHSELNLSSLELGDSALYFCASSASGTGGYEQYFGPGTRLTVT.

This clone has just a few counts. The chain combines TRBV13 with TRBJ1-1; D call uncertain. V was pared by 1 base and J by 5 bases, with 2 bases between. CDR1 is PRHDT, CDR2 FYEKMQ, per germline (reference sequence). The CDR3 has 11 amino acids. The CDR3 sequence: CASSLATEAFF. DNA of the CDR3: TGTGCCAGCAGCTTAGCAACTGAAGCTTTCTTT.

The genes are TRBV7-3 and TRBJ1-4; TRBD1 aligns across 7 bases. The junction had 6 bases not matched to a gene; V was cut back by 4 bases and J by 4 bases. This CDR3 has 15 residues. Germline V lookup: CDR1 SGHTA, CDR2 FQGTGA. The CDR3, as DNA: TGTGCCAGCAGCTCCGACAGGGAAGATAATGAAAAACTGTTTTTT. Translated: CASSSDREDNEKLFF.

CDR3 amino acids: CASSFPQGDGNYGYTF. The DNA for the CDR3 is TGTGCCAGTAGCTTCCCTCAGGGGGACGGGAACTATGGCTACACCTTC. The rearrangement uses TRBV19 and TRBJ1-2; 7 positions agree with TRBD1. CDR1 is LNHDA and CDR2 is SQIVND in the germline V gene (reference sequence). Germline trimming cut 6 bases from V and 2 bases from J; bases unmatched to any gene: 12. The CDR3 length is 16 residues.

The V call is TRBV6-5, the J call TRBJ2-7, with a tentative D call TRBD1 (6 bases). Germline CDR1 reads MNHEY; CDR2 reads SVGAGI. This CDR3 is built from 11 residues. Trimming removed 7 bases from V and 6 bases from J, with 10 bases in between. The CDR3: CASNQGGEQYF. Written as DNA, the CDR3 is TGTGCCAGCAACCAAGGGGGCGAGCAGTACTTC.

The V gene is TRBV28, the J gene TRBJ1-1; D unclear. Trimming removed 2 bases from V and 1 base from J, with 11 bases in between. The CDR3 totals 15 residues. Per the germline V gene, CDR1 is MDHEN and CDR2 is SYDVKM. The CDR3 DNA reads TGTGCCAGCAGTTTAATAGGTGGAGGGAACACTGAAGCTTTCTTT. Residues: CASSLIGGGNTEAFF. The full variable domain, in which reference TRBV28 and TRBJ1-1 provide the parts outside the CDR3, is DVKVTQSSRYLVKRTGEKVFLECVQDMDHENMFWYRQDPGLGLRLIYFSYDVKMKEKGDIPEGYSVSREKKERFSLILESASTNQTSMYLCASSLIGGGNTEAFFGQGTRLTVV.

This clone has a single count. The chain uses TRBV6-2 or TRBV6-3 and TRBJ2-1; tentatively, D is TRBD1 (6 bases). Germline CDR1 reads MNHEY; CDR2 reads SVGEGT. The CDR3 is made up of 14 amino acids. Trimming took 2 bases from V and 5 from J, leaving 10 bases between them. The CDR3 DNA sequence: TGTGCCAGCAGTTACCATGACAGGAACAATGAGCAGTTCTTC. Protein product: CASSYHDRNNEQFF.

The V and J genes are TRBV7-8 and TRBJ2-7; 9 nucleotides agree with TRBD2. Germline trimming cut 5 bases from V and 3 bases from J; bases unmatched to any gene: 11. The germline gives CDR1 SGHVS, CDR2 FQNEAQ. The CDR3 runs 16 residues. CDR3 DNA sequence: TGTGCCAGCAGCCCCCTAGCTAGCGGGATGCGCTACGAGCAGTACTTC. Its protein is CASSPLASGMRYEQYF.

In nucleotides, the CDR3 is TGTGCCAGCAGTCCTAATGACAGGGGAGTAACTTACGAGCAGTACTTC. Its protein is CASSPNDRGVTYEQYF. The chain links TRBV28 to TRBJ2-7; 8 nucleotides agree with TRBD1. CDR3 length equals 16 residues. V shed 5 bases, J shed 4 bases, and the junction held 13 bases outside the gene matches. Per the germline V gene, CDR1 is MDHEN and CDR2 is SYDVKM.

CDR3 residues: CASGLGREGYGYTF. CDR3 in DNA: TGTGCTAGTGGTTTGGGAAGGGAGGGCTATGGCTACACCTTC. The rearrangement uses TRBV12-5 and TRBJ1-2; no firm D call. Looked up from germline, CDR1 is LGHNT and CDR2 is FRNRAP. V lost 1 base to trimming and J lost 4 bases, with 10 bases between them. The CDR3 consists of 14 residues.

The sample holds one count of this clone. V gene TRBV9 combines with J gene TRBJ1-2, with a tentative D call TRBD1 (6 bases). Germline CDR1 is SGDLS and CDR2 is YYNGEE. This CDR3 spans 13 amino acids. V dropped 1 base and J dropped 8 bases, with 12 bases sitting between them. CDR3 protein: CASSVSGVGGYTF. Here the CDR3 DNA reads TGTGCCAGCAGCGTATCAGGGGTAGGCGGCTACACCTTC.